These 27 T cell receptor beta chains came from one sample sequenced in a study of cytomegalovirus exposure and HLA in healthy donors. The PCR was carried out with 60 Vbeta primers and 13 Jbeta primers. Clones were read by immunoSEQ multiplex PCR, and TCRdb kept only the in-frame ones, dropping some. The sample shows under 200,000 clones, approximately 79% of them seen only once. The source material was PBMCs. The receptor source for this set is a woman in her twenties or thirties in good health and CMV-seropositive.

The chain recombines TRBV16 with TRBJ1-2, with a tentative D call TRBD1 (6 bases). The V end was cut by 3 bases, the J end by 6 bases, with 17 bases between. This CDR3 comprises 15 residues. The germline CDR1 and CDR2 sequences are KGHSY and FQNENV. Written as DNA, the CDR3 is TGTGCCAGCAGCCAGCCCTCCAGGGGTACGGATGGCTACACCTTC. Encoded protein: CASSQPSRGTDGYTF.

The sample holds a few counts of this clone. The V gene is TRBV7-8, the J gene TRBJ1-5; D is perhaps TRBD1 (5 bases). The CDR3 is 15 residues long. Germline assignment: CDR1 SGHVS and CDR2 FQNEAQ. The V end lost 3 bases, the J end lost 2 bases, and 11 bases lay between the germline ends. This CDR3 reads CASSFTREGNQPQHF. The CDR3 DNA reads as TGTGCCAGCAGCTTTACCAGGGAAGGCAATCAGCCCCAGCATTTT.

The chain recombines TRBV4-1 with TRBJ2-3, with a tentative D call TRBD1 (6 bases). CDR3 length equals 16 residues. Trimming removed 0 bases at V and 6 bases at J, with 16 bases between. The V gene's germline CDR1 is MGHRA and CDR2 YSYEKL. The DNA of the CDR3 is TGCGCCAGCAGCCAAGACACCGGTAGGGGGTGGGATACGCAGTATTTT. This translates into CASSQDTGRGWDTQYF.

This chain links TRBV4-1 with TRBJ2-1; 15 nucleotides line up with TRBD2. The germline V gene has CDR1 MGHRA and CDR2 YSYEKL. V gave up 4 bases and J gave up 12 bases; unmatched junction bases: 7. The CDR3 totals 15 residues. The CDR3 DNA follows: TGCGCCAGCAGCCTCGGGACTAGCGGGGGGTCGGGGCAGTTCTTC. Amino acids: CASSLGTSGGSGQFF.

The sample holds one count of this clone. The rearrangement joins TRBV9 to TRBJ1-2; possibly TRBD1 for D (5 bases). CDR3 length: 18 residues. In germline, CDR1 is SGDLS, CDR2 YYNGEE. With 3 bases removed from V and 8 bases from J, the gap between germline ends came to 29 bases. CDR3 sequence (DNA): TGTGCCAGCAGCGAGAGCACAGGACGGGGGGGAGGGATGAAGGGCTACACCTTC. Translated: CASSESTGRGGGMKGYTF.

Details on this clone: This sample also contains other DNA sequences that code for the same CDR3. This chain joins TRBV2 and TRBJ1-1; possible D gene TRBD1, 5 bases. Trimming cost V 3 bases and J 3 bases, with 8 bases left between them. CDR3 size: 13 residues. Germline V CDR1 and CDR2: SNHLY, FYNNEI. The CDR3 sequence: CASSEQGDTEAFF. The CDR3 DNA reads TGTGCCAGCAGTGAGCAGGGTGACACTGAAGCTTTCTTT.

The genes are TRBV7-8 and TRBJ2-7; D ambiguous. V shed 1 base and J shed 6 bases, with 13 bases lying between them. CDR1 and CDR2 (germline): SGHVS, FQNEAQ. The CDR3 has 14 amino acids. The CDR3 DNA sequence: TGTGCCAGCAGCTTAGGTCCAGGCCCCCGCGAGCAGTACTTC. As protein: CASSLGPGPREQYF. The entire variable domain, with the rest obtained from reference TRBV7-8 and TRBJ2-7, is as follows: GAGVSQSPRYKVAKRGQDVALRCDPISGHVSLFWYQQALGQGPEFLTYFQNEAQLDKSGLPSDRFFAERPEGSVSTLKIQRTQQEDSAVYLCASSLGPGPREQYFGPGTRLTVT.

Comments on this clone: The junction does not match germline at one end; this may be a read error. This chain uses TRBV7-9 with TRBJ2-3, with D possibly matching TRBD1 (6 bases). The length of the CDR3 is 17 residues. CDR1 is SEHNR and CDR2 is FQNEAQ in the germline V gene (reference sequence). CDR3 bases: TGTTCCAGCAGCTTTTTCAGAGGGGGTATTCGCACAGATACGCAGTATTTT. It is translated as CSSSFFRGGIRTDTQYF.

This clone has more than one count but fewer than ten. The chain couples TRBV5-8 to TRBJ2-3; TRBD2 matches at 13 bases. In germline, CDR1 is SGHTS, CDR2 YDEGEE. CDR3 length: 15 residues. Losses at the gene ends were 2 bases for V and 7 bases for J; bases not matched to a gene: 4. The CDR3 here is CASSFGTSGINTQYF. The CDR3 DNA is TGTGCCAGCAGCTTTGGGACTAGCGGGATCAATACGCAGTATTTT.

The table lists this clone with a few counts. The gene calls are TRBV6-5 and TRBJ1-2; D gene ambiguous. The CDR3 sequence is 12 residues long. The ends were cut back, 4 bases at V and 6 bases at J, with 9 bases in the middle. Germline lookup yields CDR1 MNHEY and CDR2 SVGAGI. The CDR3 nucleotides are TGTGCCAGCAGTTCCCGGGGTAATGGCTACACCTTC. Its translation: CASSSRGNGYTF.

The rearrangement joins TRBV7-9 to TRBJ1-1, with a tentative D call TRBD1 (5 bases). The V end was cut by 5 bases, the J end by 1 base, with 11 bases between. CDR1 is SEHNR, CDR2 FQNEAQ, per germline (reference sequence). The CDR3 runs to 14 residues. Here the CDR3 DNA reads TGTGCCAGCAGCCGGACGACAGCGAACACTGAAGCTTTCTTT. This gives the protein CASSRTTANTEAFF.

The rearrangement joins TRBV9 to TRBJ1-5; D unclear. With 3 bases removed from V and 8 bases from J, the gap between germline ends came to 9 bases. CDR3 length: 12 residues. Germline assignment: CDR1 SGDLS and CDR2 YYNGEE. The CDR3 DNA follows: TGTGCCAGCAGCGCACAACTAAAGCCCCAGCATTTT. As protein: CASSAQLKPQHF.

V is TRBV7-6 and J is TRBJ2-3, with 8 positions matching TRBD1. Germline CDR1 SGHVS, CDR2 FNYEAQ. V shed 5 bases, J shed 6 bases, and the junction held 10 bases outside the gene matches. This CDR3 is built from 15 residues. Here the CDR3 DNA reads TGTGCCAGCAGCCCCGGACAGGGACTCTCGGATACGCAGTATTTT. Its translation: CASSPGQGLSDTQYF.

The chain joins TRBV29-1 to TRBJ2-2, with 7 bases identical to TRBD1. The V gene end was trimmed by 5 bases and the J gene end by 3 bases; junction bases not matched to a gene: 6. CDR3 length: 14 residues. Germline CDR1 reads SQVTM; CDR2 reads ANQGSEA. DNA for the CDR3: TGCAGCGTTACTCCGACAGGGTACACCGGGGAGCTGTTTTTT. Its protein is CSVTPTGYTGELFF.

The CDR3 bases are TGTGCCAGCTCACCGGGCGCACAGGCTTCGTACACTGAAGCTTTCTTT. This gives the protein CASSPGAQASYTEAFF. V and J are TRBV18 and TRBJ1-1, with TRBD1 as a possible D gene (5 bases). Trimming removed 3 bases from V and 3 bases from J, with 17 bases in between. Germline V gene lookup returns CDR1 KGHSH and CDR2 LQKENI. This CDR3 comprises 16 residues.

A few counts support this clone. This chain uses TRBV2 with TRBJ1-2; 7 nucleotides line up with TRBD1. The junction had 18 bases not matched to a gene; V was cut back by 7 bases and J by 4 bases. The CDR3 is 17 residues long. Germline-derived CDR1 and CDR2 are SNHLY and FYNNEI. CDR3 residues: CASNGQAEGVTFYGYTF. The CDR3 coding sequence is TGTGCCAGCAACGGACAGGCCGAGGGAGTAACTTTCTATGGCTACACCTTC. Looking up the rest from reference TRBV2 and TRBJ1-2 gives the full variable domain: EPEVTQTPSHQVTQMGQEVILRCVPISNHLYFYWYRQILGQKVEFLVSFYNNEISEKSEIFDDQFSVERPDGSNFTLKIRSTKLEDSAMYFCASNGQAEGVTFYGYTFGSGTRLTVV.

This chain links TRBV6-5 with TRBJ1-5; D gene unclear. V was cut by 5 bases and J by 4 bases, with 9 bases left in between. This CDR3 has 13 residues. Germline V gene lookup returns CDR1 MNHEY and CDR2 SVGAGI. As DNA, the CDR3 is TGTGCCAGCAGTGAACAGTTAAATCAGCCCCAGCATTTT. It codes for CASSEQLNQPQHF.

The V and J genes are TRBV18 and TRBJ2-1, with 9 bases that match TRBD1. The CDR3 spans 15 residues. CDR1 is KGHSH and CDR2 is LQKENI in the germline V gene. With V trimmed by 3 bases and J by 0 bases, 0 bases remained unmatched. Written as DNA, the CDR3 is TGTGCCAGCTCACCGGGACAGGGCTCCTACAATGAGCAGTTCTTC. Translation gives CASSPGQGSYNEQFF.

The chain couples TRBV7-9 to TRBJ1-2; D gene unclear. The CDR3 extends over 14 amino acids. Trimming removed 2 bases at V and 7 bases at J, with 14 bases between. The germline gives CDR1 SEHNR, CDR2 FQNEAQ (reference sequence). CDR3 region: CASSLRNGIGGYTF. CDR3 bases: TGTGCCAGCAGCTTAAGGAACGGGATTGGTGGCTACACCTTC.

The rearrangement joins TRBV11-2 to TRBJ2-5; D possibly corresponds to TRBD1 (6 bases). Germline loops: CDR1 SGHAT, CDR2 FQNNGV. Trimming pared 4 bases from V and 9 bases from J, leaving 21 bases between. The CDR3 covers 15 residues. The CDR3 sequence is CASSSVLTGSLAQYF. Written as DNA, the CDR3 is TGTGCCAGCAGCTCTGTCCTGACAGGCTCATTGGCCCAGTACTTC.

The chain uses TRBV10-3 and TRBJ2-7; 11 nucleotides match TRBD2. Germline V CDR1 and CDR2: ENHRY, SYGVKD. V lost 5 bases to trimming and J lost 5 bases; unmatched junction nucleotides: 8. The CDR3 loop spans 15 amino acids. This CDR3 is CAISSSGRPRNEQYF. The CDR3 coding sequence is TGTGCCATCAGTTCTAGCGGGAGGCCCCGGAACGAGCAGTACTTC.

This CDR3 is CASSSGTPSGDTQYF. The CDR3 DNA follows: TGTGCCAGCAGTTCCGGGACTCCCTCCGGAGATACGCAGTATTTT. The chain employs TRBV28 and TRBJ2-3; maybe TRBD2 (6 bases). This CDR3 has 15 residues. Germline V gene lookup returns CDR1 MDHEN and CDR2 SYDVKM. The ends were cut back, 4 bases at V and 5 bases at J, with 16 bases in the middle. Complete variable domain (other parts from reference TRBV28 and TRBJ2-3): DVKVTQSSRYLVKRTGEKVFLECVQDMDHENMFWYRQDPGLGLRLIYFSYDVKMKEKGDIPEGYSVSREKKERFSLILESASTNQTSMYLCASSSGTPSGDTQYFGPGTRLTVL.

This chain links TRBV4-2 with TRBJ1-1; D remains ambiguous. The germline V gene encodes CDR1 LGHNA and CDR2 YNFKEQ. The CDR3 totals 13 residues. V lost 6 bases, J lost 1 base, and 9 bases lay in between. The CDR3 sequence is CASSRTENTEAFF. The CDR3 coding sequence is TGTGCCAGCAGTCGAACAGAGAACACTGAAGCTTTCTTT.

The rearrangement joins TRBV5-6 to TRBJ2-3; TRBD2 agrees at 8 bases. The V gene end was trimmed by 3 bases and the J gene end by 0 bases; junction bases not matched to a gene: 3. The CDR3 is made up of 15 amino acids. The germline V gene encodes CDR1 SGHDT and CDR2 YYEEEE. The CDR3 is CASSYGTRSTDTQYF. CDR3 nucleotides: TGTGCCAGCAGCTACGGGACTAGGAGCACAGATACGCAGTATTTT.

The genes are TRBV7-9 and TRBJ1-4; TRBD1 agrees at 7 bases. Looked up from germline, CDR1 is SEHNR and CDR2 is FQNEAQ (reference sequence). With V trimmed by 5 bases and J by 4 bases, 10 bases remained unmatched. The CDR3 runs to 16 residues. This CDR3 reads CASSPTQDRINEKLFF. The CDR3 DNA reads TGTGCCAGCAGCCCTACCCAGGACAGGATTAATGAAAAACTGTTTTTT. The full variable domain, rest sourced from reference TRBV7-9 and TRBJ1-4, is DTGVSQNPRHKITKRGQNVTFRCDPISEHNRLYWYRQTLGQGPEFLTYFQNEAQLEKSRLLSDRFSAERPKGSFSTLEIQRTEQGDSAMYLCASSPTQDRINEKLFFGSGTQLSVL.

This clone showed up just once. The chain recombines TRBV7-9 with TRBJ2-5; 8 nucleotides agree with TRBD2. The CDR3 covers 14 residues. Germline V CDR1 and CDR2: SEHNR, FQNEAQ (reference sequence). V was pared by 5 bases and J by 7 bases, with 9 bases of the junction left unmatched. The CDR3 DNA reads as TGTGCCAGCAGCGTACTAGCGGCAGTGGGGACCCAGTACTTC. It is translated as CASSVLAAVGTQYF. Based on the CDR3 plus reference TRBV7-9 and TRBJ2-5, the full variable domain is DTGVSQNPRHKITKRGQNVTFRCDPISEHNRLYWYRQTLGQGPEFLTYFQNEAQLEKSRLLSDRFSAERPKGSFSTLEIQRTEQGDSAMYLCASSVLAAVGTQYFGPGTRLLVL.

The chain combines TRBV11-3 with TRBJ2-2; weak D call: TRBD2 (5 bases). This CDR3 contains 10 residues. Trimming took 5 bases from V and 13 from J, leaving 8 bases between them. From germline, CDR1 is SGHNT and CDR2 YENEEA. The CDR3 bases are TGTGCCAGCAGCGGAGGTGTGCTGTTTTTT. Protein sequence: CASSGGVLFF.